The entry below gives a single T cell receptor (beta chain) sequence along with its context. Its target is not known. These data come from a study of cytomegalovirus exposure and HLA in healthy donors. The germline CDR1 and CDR2 sequences are SEHNR and FQNEAQ (reference sequence). V was shortened by 4 bases and J by 5 bases, with 17 bases between the two germline ends. This CDR3 contains 15 residues. Amplification used 60 Vbeta primers and 13 Jbeta primers. Only in-frame clones appear in the TCRdb table, and some are missing; sequencing was by immunoSEQ multiplex PCR. The sample includes approximately 170,000 clones, 68% of them seen just once. The study's findings and limits: Researchers left out some V segments, among them TRBV6-2 and TRBV6-3, as indistinguishable.

The sample comprised PBMCs. The clonotype was recovered from a woman under 30 in good health and CMV-seropositive. This chain joins TRBV7-9 and TRBJ1-1; TRBD1 might be the D (6 bases). The CDR3 is CASSSWAGEFTEAFF. The CDR3 DNA reads as TGTGCCAGCAGCTCGTGGGCAGGGGAGTTTACTGAAGCTTTCTTT.